The clone carrying this T cell receptor (beta chain) appeared a single time. Seattle's enrolled individuals joined amid active infection and were then monitored longitudinally. The data belong to a study of blood T cell repertoires in COVID-19. At the level of the study: The United States, Italy and Spain were the sources of the acute and convalescent COVID-19 samples. PBMCs, B-cell-depleted T cells, or T cells provided the cDNA or gDNA that made up the material.

CDR1 is SGHDT, CDR2 YYEEEE, per germline. This CDR3 spans 15 amino acids. V gave up 0 bases and J gave up 5 bases, with 11 bases separating them. In the original workflow: The authors estimated nucleated cell counts from reference gene primer amplification. Libraries were prepared by immunoSEQ multiplex PCR; TCRdb keeps only in-frame clonotypes and omits some of them. V, J and clone size derive from that table, while D and trimming were established from the DNA sequence. The data hold 450,000 or so clones, with around 91% observed a single time. Sequenced input: peripheral blood. The chain couples TRBV5-6 to TRBJ2-2; D may be TRBD2 (5 bases). The sequence came from a woman aged 40 to 50 with COVID-19, enrolled during active disease. As DNA, the CDR3 is TGTGCCAGCAGCTTGGTCGGGATTGGAACCGGGGAGCTGTTTTTT. Encoded protein: CASSLVGIGTGELFF.